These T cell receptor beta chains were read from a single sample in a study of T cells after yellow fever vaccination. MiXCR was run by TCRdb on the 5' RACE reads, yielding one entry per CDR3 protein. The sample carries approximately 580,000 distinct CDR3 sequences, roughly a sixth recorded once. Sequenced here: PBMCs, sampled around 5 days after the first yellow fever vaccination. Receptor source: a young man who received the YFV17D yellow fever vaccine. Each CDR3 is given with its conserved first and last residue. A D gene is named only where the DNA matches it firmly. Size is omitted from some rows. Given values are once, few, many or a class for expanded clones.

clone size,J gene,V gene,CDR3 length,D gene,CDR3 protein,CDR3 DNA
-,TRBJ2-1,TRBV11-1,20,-,CASSSTRRGGPGLQYNEQFF,TGTGCCAGCAGCTCCACCAGAAGGGGGGGGCCAGGTCTCCAATACAATGAGCAGTTCTTC
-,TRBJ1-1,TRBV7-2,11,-,CASSSRAEAFF,TGTGCCAGCAGCTCCCGGGCCGAAGCTTTCTTT
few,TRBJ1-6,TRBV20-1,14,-,CSARVHGDNSPLHF,TGCAGTGCTAGAGTTCATGGGGATAATTCACCCCTCCACTTT
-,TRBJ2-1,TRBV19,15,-,CASSMDSVSYNEQFF,TGTGCCAGTAGTATGGACAGTGTGAGCTACAATGAGCAGTTCTTC
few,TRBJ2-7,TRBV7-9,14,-,CASQGGSPSTEQYF,TGTGCCAGCCAAGGAGGCTCTCCATCCACCGAGCAGTACTTC
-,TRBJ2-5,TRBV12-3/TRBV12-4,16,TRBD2,CASSLSPRGGGETQYF,TGTGCCAGCAGTCTAAGCCCCCGCGGGGGTGGCGAGACCCAGTACTTC
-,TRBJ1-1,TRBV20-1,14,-,CSARVPIKDTEAFF,TGCAGTGCTAGAGTCCCCATCAAGGACACTGAAGCTTTCTTT
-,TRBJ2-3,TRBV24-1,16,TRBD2,CATSGNRLAGTDTQYF,TGTGCCACCAGTGGTAATAGACTAGCGGGCACAGATACGCAGTATTTT
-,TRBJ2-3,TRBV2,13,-,CASSEQGLDTQYF,TGTGCCAGCAGTGAACAGGGCCTGGATACGCAGTATTTT
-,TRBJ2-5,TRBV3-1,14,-,CASSQDQVQETQYF,TGTGCCAGCAGCCAAGATCAGGTACAAGAGACCCAGTACTTC
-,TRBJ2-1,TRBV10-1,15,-,CASSEYSASVHEQFF,TGCGCCAGCAGTGAGTATTCGGCTAGCGTCCATGAGCAGTTCTTC
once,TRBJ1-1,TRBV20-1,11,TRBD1,CSARTGTVAFF,TGCAGTGCTAGAACCGGGACAGTAGCTTTCTTT
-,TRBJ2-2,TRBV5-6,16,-,CASSLGLGANTGELFF,TGTGCCAGCAGCTTGGGCCTGGGGGCGAATACCGGGGAGCTGTTTTTT